A single TCR beta chain is shown here with its context. Its antigen is not yet known. The input lacks base qualities; no much larger clone sits a single base away. This sample is drawn from a study of Graves' ophthalmopathy and Graves' hyperthyroidism listed by TCRdb under 2018. In terms of the full investigation: A patient counted as having stable hyperthyroidism if there was no progression to ophthalmopathy within 18 months of follow-up. T-cell repertoires of thyroid tissue and blood were compared in over 5 hyperthyroidism patients. To explore V-J signatures distinguishing ophthalmopathy from hyperthyroidism, a discovery set of about 99 patients (fewer than 45 ophthalmopathy, about 57 stable hyperthyroidism) was enrolled. In total, approximately 130 blood samples were TCR-sequenced: under 45 ophthalmopathy, some 75 hyperthyroidism and 17 hyperthyroidism-to-ophthalmopathy patients. The study used TCR beta repertoire signatures to distinguish Graves' ophthalmopathy from Graves' hyperthyroidism and to predict progression to ophthalmopathy. The independent validation cohort included 20 or so hyperthyroidism patients plus 17 patients who later progressed from hyperthyroidism to ophthalmopathy. Following sample collection, hyperthyroidism patients were given methimazole at a starting dose of 30 mg daily, and ophthalmopathy patients were given high-dose intravenous methylprednisolone. The paper's findings and limits, for the study overall: Ophthalmopathy was separated from stable hyperthyroidism by the 13-signature model with roughly 87% sensitivity and 81% to 83% specificity in cross-validation and with 80%/75% in the test set. Most of the expanded thyroid clonotypes with a frequency above 0.001 were also detected in blood, and it was suggested that the thyroid immune response may be reflected by blood repertoires. No statistical method was used to set the sample size in advance, and the investigators knew which group each participant was assigned to. In validation, the model predicted ophthalmopathy progression with about 70% sensitivity and roughly 72% specificity; 12 predicted patients were CT-confirmed with GO in a median of approximately six months.

For repertoire sequencing, TCR beta CDR3 regions were amplified from RNA transcripts. The first round was an RT-PCR using HTBI primers with the Qiagen OneStep RT-PCR kit, and this first round was followed by a second-round multiplex PCR, then size selection and purification. Sequencing of the libraries was carried out on an Illumina HiSeq2000 in paired-end mode with 100 bp reads. The published analysis was carried out like this. SOAPnuke was used to process the reads, removing any read that contained adapters or uncalled bases, had a mean Phred below 15, or lacked an exact match to the constant primer or identifier. COPE v1.2.5 was used to merge high-quality paired reads. Each unique nucleotide sequence was treated as a clonotype, and MiTCR v1.1 was used to align the clonotypes to the IMGT TRB V, D and J references. The analysis was limited to V-J combinations with a frequency above 0.0001, which together covered roughly 99% of the repertoires. For each V-J combination, a TCR clonal expansion and chaos score was defined as F50 clonal expansion divided by the chaos observed in the TCRdist matrix. Welch's t-statistics and random forest were used to reduce the features to approximately 13 V-J combinations, which were then used as input to a naive Bayes classifier. The Morisita-Horn index was used to measure how similar the thyroid and blood repertoires were. The public reads were reanalyzed by TCRdb: fastp trimming at Q25, MiXCR alignment, in-frame beta chains only. Merged by CDR3 protein, the rows form single entries marked with the most common genes and DNA. In this record, the V and J calls reflect TCRdb's handling and not the investigators' own analysis. This sample has approximately 540,000 distinct CDR3 sequences in its table, and roughly 39% of those were observed once. The ten largest account for 4% to 5% of the sample.

Its CDR3 holds 9 amino acids, cysteine through phenylalanine. Kept here is only the CDR3 DNA, which spans 27 bases and is read in frame from base 1. The germline V gene (reference sequence) yields DFQATT for CDR1 and SNEGSKA for CDR2. The hyperthyroidism patients were 18 to 65 years old and newly diagnosed, with a disease duration of less than 2 months. Anyone with other autoimmune diseases, uncontrolled infections, pregnancy or lactation was excluded from the study. Diagnosis relied on clinical symptoms, serum thyroxine, TRAb, thyroid ultrasound and orbital computed tomography. Total RNA was extracted using Trizol reagent, and RNA quality was checked on an Agilent 2100 Bioanalyzer.

The clonotype originates from an adult man with Graves' hyperthyroidism. The specimen was peripheral blood or thyroid tissue (not recorded which). This sequence uses TRBV20-1 and TRBJ2-1, with the D gene uncertain. The nucleotides are TGCAGCGTTGTTTTGGGGCAGTTCTTC. Translation gives CSVVLGQFF.